This TCR beta chain was captured in a study of T cell repertoires in cytomegalovirus infection. About the research overall: Matching HLA type, along with CMV infection, was indicated by public TCR beta signatures.

From germline, CDR1 is LNHDA and CDR2 SQIVND (reference sequence). CDR3 length: 17 amino acids. With 3 bases clipped from V and 2 bases from J, the junction kept 8 bases outside the gene matches. For this clonotype: Its matching antigen is unknown.

MiXCR was run by TCRdb on the reads, yielding one entry per CDR3 protein. The table lists roughly 990,000 distinct CDR3 sequences, around 32% of them singletons. The source was cultured CD8+ T cells from PBMCs, collected from culture after CMV antigen stimulation. The receptor's source is a human donor in good health (CMV status not recorded). Some clones in this sample may be carry-over from other donors' samples. This rearrangement joins TRBV19 to TRBJ2-3, with 10 bases aligning to TRBD2. The CDR3 region is CASSITSGAGYTDTQYF. In DNA, the CDR3 is TGTGCCAGTAGTATCACTAGCGGGGCGGGCTACACAGATACGCAGTATTTT.